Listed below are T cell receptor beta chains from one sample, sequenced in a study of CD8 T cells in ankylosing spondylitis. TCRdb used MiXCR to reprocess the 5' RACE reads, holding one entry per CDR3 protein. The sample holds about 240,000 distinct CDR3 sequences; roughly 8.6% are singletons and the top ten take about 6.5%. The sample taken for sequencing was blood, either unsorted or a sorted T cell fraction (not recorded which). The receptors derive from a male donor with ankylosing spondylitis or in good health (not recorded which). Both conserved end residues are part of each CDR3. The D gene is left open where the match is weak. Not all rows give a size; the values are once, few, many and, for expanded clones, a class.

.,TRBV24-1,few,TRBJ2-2,TGTGCCACCAGTGATTTGGGGCTGAACACCGGGGAGCTGTTTTTT,CATSDLGLNTGELFF
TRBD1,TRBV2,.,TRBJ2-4,TGTGCCAGCAGTGAACAAGGGGTGACAGGGCTGGACATTCAGTACTTC,CASSEQGVTGLDIQYF
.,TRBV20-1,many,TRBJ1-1,TGCAGTGTCCCGAATGGGAACACTGAAGCTTTCTTT,CSVPNGNTEAFF
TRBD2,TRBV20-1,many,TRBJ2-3,TGCAGTGCTAGGGATAGGGCTAGCGGGAGAGTACGGAGCCCTACAGATACGCAGTATTTT,CSARDRASGRVRSPTDTQYF
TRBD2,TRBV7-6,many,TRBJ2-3,TGTGCCAGCAGCTTAGGTCGAGCGGGGGGCACAGATACGCAGTATTTT,CASSLGRAGGTDTQYF
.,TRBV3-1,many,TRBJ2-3,TGTGCCAGCAGCCCTCTACCACCGAGCACAGATACGCAGTATTTT,CASSPLPPSTDTQYF
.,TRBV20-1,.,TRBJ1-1,TGCAGTGCTAGAGTGGGTGGGAGGACTGAAGCTTTCTTT,CSARVGGRTEAFF
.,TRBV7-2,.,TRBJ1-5,TGTGCCAGCAGCCGCGGCAGGGAGAGTCAGCCCCAGCATTTT,CASSRGRESQPQHF
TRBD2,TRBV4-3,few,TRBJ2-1,TGCGCCAGCAGCCAAGATGGGCTAGCGGGTCCGTCGAGCTCCTACAATGAGCAGTTCTTC,CASSQDGLAGPSSSYNEQFF
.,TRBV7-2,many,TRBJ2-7,TGTGCCAGCAGCTTGGACGGGAGTAGGTACGAGCAGTACTTC,CASSLDGSRYEQYF
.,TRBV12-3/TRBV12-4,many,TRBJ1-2,TGTGCCAGCAGTTTGACACAGGGAGGCTACACCTTC,CASSLTQGGYTF
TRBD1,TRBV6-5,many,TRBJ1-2,TGTGCCAGCAGTTACTCGTTCCCCGGGACAGATGTCAACTATGGCTACACCTTC,CASSYSFPGTDVNYGYTF
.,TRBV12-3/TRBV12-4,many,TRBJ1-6,TGTGCCAGCAGTTCCGACAGTTATAATTCACCCCTCCACTTT,CASSSDSYNSPLHF
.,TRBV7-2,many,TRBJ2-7,TGTGCCAGCAGCAAAACCTGGGACTTCCACGAGCAGTACTTC,CASSKTWDFHEQYF
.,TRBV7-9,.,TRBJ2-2,TGTGCCAGCAGCTTGGGGGGATCCGGCGGGGAGCCGTTTTTT,CASSLGGSGGEPFF
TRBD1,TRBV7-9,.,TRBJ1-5,TGTGCCATTACCGGGACAGGGCCACAGGATCAGCCCCAGCATTTT,CAITGTGPQDQPQHF
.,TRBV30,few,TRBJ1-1,TGTGCCTGGAGTGTAACCGATGATGAAGCTTTCTTT,CAWSVTDDEAFF
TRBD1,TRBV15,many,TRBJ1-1,TGTGCCACCTCCTTAAGACAGGGGGTAGACACTGAAGCTTTCTTT,CATSLRQGVDTEAFF
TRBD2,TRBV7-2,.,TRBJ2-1,TGTGCCAGCAGCTCCTTACTAGCGGGGCCTTACAATGAGCAGTTCTTC,CASSSLLAGPYNEQFF
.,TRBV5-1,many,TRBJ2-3,TGCGCCAGCAGTTCGGCTAGCACAGATACGCAGTATTTT,CASSSASTDTQYF
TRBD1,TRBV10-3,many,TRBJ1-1,TGTGCCATCAGTAATACAGGGGGTACCACTGAAGCTTTCTTT,CAISNTGGTTEAFF
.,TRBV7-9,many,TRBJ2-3,TGTGCCAGCAGCTTAGACGGTAGCTTTCTGGGAGATACGCAGTATTTT,CASSLDGSFLGDTQYF
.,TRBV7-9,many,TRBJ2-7,TGTGCCAGCAGCTCTACACACGACTACGAGCAGTACTTC,CASSSTHDYEQYF
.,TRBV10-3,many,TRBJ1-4,TGTGCCAGCACAGGGAATAATGAAAAACTGTTTTTT,CASTGNNEKLFF
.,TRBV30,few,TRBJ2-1,TGTGCCTGGAGACTCGGCTCCAGTCGTACCGGGTCTGAGCAGTTCTTC,CAWRLGSSRTGSEQFF
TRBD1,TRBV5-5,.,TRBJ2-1,TGTGCCAGCAGCCGGGACAGGGGTCGTCCCTCCAATGAGCAGTTCTTC,CASSRDRGRPSNEQFF
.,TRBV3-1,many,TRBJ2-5,TGTGCCAGCAGCCCGAGGGGAATGCCGCAGGAGACCCAGTACTTC,CASSPRGMPQETQYF
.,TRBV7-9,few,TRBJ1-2,TGTGCCAGCAGCTTAACACCCAACTATGGCTACACCTTC,CASSLTPNYGYTF
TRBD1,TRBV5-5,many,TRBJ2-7,TGTGCCAGCAGCGGAATCGAAGGGACAGAACTTTACGAGCAGTACTTC,CASSGIEGTELYEQYF
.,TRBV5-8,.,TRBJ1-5,TGTGCCAGCAGCTTAGGGACGGAACTTCAGTCCCAGCATTTT,CASSLGTELQSQHF
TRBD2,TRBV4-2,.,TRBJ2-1,TGTGCCAGCAACAGCGTAGCGGGAGGGCCCAACAATGAGCAGTTCTTC,CASNSVAGGPNNEQFF